One sample yielded the 31 T cell receptor beta chains listed below, sequenced in a study of cytomegalovirus exposure and HLA in healthy donors. Generated by immunoSEQ multiplex PCR, the TCRdb table keeps only in-frame clones and is missing some. The table has 120,000 or so clones, 80% to 90% seen once. Material: PBMCs. These receptors were taken from a man younger than 30 in good health and CMV-seropositive.

This sequence joins TRBV5-6 and TRBJ2-3, with a tentative D call TRBD2 (5 bases). Trimming pared 4 bases from V and 8 bases from J, leaving 11 bases between. The CDR3 contains 12 residues. Germline V lookup: CDR1 SGHDT, CDR2 YYEEEE. Here the CDR3 reads CASSHGAGTQYF. The CDR3 bases are TGTGCCAGCAGCCATGGCGCGGGTACGCAGTATTTT.

The CDR3: CASSSGQAYQPQHF. DNA for the CDR3: TGTGCCAGCAGTTCGGGACAGGCGTATCAGCCCCAGCATTTT. The rearrangement links TRBV27 to TRBJ1-5; 8 nucleotides line up with TRBD1. With V trimmed by 4 bases and J by 5 bases, 4 bases remained unmatched. CDR1 and CDR2 (germline): MNHEY, SMNVEV (reference sequence). The CDR3 totals 14 residues.

The chain uses TRBV10-2 and TRBJ1-3; D gene uncertain. CDR3 size: 17 residues. Germline V gives CDR1 WSHSY, CDR2 SAAADI. The V end was cut by 0 bases, the J end by 3 bases, with 15 bases between. The CDR3 DNA sequence: TGCGCCAGCAGTGAGTCGACTCCGGATTCGGGTGGAAACACCATATATTTT. Translation gives CASSESTPDSGGNTIYF.

This clone has a handful of counts. The genes are TRBV5-1 and TRBJ1-2; D possibly corresponds to TRBD1 (6 bases). Trimming took off 4 bases at V and 3 bases at J, with 16 bases between the two ends. Germline lookup yields CDR1 SGHRS and CDR2 YFSETQ. CDR3 length equals 15 residues. In DNA form, the CDR3 reads TGCGCCAGCAGCCCCGGGACAAGGGGTGACTATGGCTACACCTTC. Its protein is CASSPGTRGDYGYTF.

The rearrangement joins TRBV19 to TRBJ1-5, with D perhaps matching TRBD1 (5 bases). This CDR3 is 15 amino acids long. V was clipped by 2 bases and J by 4 bases, with 12 bases between them. Germline CDR1 reads LNHDA; CDR2 reads SQIVND (reference sequence). The CDR3 loop reads CASSIFPQGNQPQHF. CDR3 in DNA: TGTGCCAGTAGTATATTCCCCCAGGGAAATCAGCCCCAGCATTTT.

In DNA, the CDR3 is TGTGCCAGTAGTAAGGGACAGTACTCTGGGGCCAACGTCCTGACTTTC. Protein product: CASSKGQYSGANVLTF. The chain couples TRBV19 to TRBJ2-6; 7 bases map to TRBD1. The CDR3 runs to 16 residues. V was pared by 4 bases and J by 0 bases, with 3 bases of the junction left unmatched. CDR1 LNHDA and CDR2 SQIVND come from the germline V gene (reference sequence).

V usage is TRBV11-2 and J usage is TRBJ2-1; the D gene is possibly TRBD2 (6 bases). The V end lost 0 bases, the J end lost 10 bases, and 10 bases lay between the germline ends. Looked up from germline, CDR1 is SGHAT and CDR2 is FQNNGV. The CDR3 has 13 amino acids. The DNA for the CDR3 is TGTGCCAGCAGCTTAGACCTGACTAGAGAGCAGTTCTTC. It codes for CASSLDLTREQFF.

V is TRBV5-5 and J is TRBJ1-5; D is perhaps TRBD1 (6 bases). Germline V gene sequence: CDR1 SGHKS, CDR2 YYEKEE (reference sequence). Trimming stripped 3 bases from V and 2 bases from J, with 12 bases between. The CDR3 contains 15 residues. The CDR3: CASSSTGQRNQPQHF. In nucleotides, the CDR3 is TGTGCCAGCAGCTCGACAGGACAGCGCAATCAGCCCCAGCATTTT.

The V call is TRBV7-2, the J call TRBJ1-1, with 8 nucleotides matching TRBD1. The J segment lost 5 bases and the V segment lost 1 base, leaving 12 bases of the junction unmatched. The CDR3 contains 17 residues. CDR1 and CDR2 from the germline V gene are SGHTA and FQGNSA. In DNA form, the CDR3 reads TGTGCCAGCAGCTTAGAGGTTCAGGGGGCTTGGCGGACTGAAGCTTTCTTT. Protein sequence: CASSLEVQGAWRTEAFF. The full variable domain, rest sourced from reference TRBV7-2 and TRBJ1-1, is GAGVSQSPSNKVTEKGKDVELRCDPISGHTALYWYRQSLGQGLEFLIYFQGNSAPDKSGLPSDRFSAERTGGSVSTLTIQRTQQEDSAVYLCASSLEVQGAWRTEAFFGQGTRLTVV.

In nucleotides, the CDR3 is TGTGCCAGATTAACAGGGTCGGGTAGAGGGACTGAAGCTTTCTTT. Its protein product is CARLTGSGRGTEAFF. The J gene is TRBJ1-1, the V gene TRBV2; D possibly corresponds to TRBD1 (6 bases). The V gene lost 9 bases and the J gene lost 5 bases, with 22 bases spanning the gap. Germline CDR1 reads SNHLY; CDR2 reads FYNNEI. The length of the CDR3 is 15 residues.

The chain couples TRBV5-1 to TRBJ2-7; 7 bases are shared with TRBD1. This CDR3 region has 18 residues. Germline assignment: CDR1 SGHRS and CDR2 YFSETQ. Losses at the gene ends were 0 bases for V and 2 bases for J; bases not matched to a gene: 14. CDR3 DNA sequence: TGCGCCAGCAGCTTGGGGCCCTTGACAGGGTACGTAGCCTACGAGCAGTACTTC. The encoded protein is CASSLGPLTGYVAYEQYF.

This clone was detected once. The DNA of the CDR3 is TGTGCCAGCAGTTCCTTCGCCGGGACAGGGGTCTCTGGCTACACCTTC. Translated, it gives CASSSFAGTGVSGYTF. The V gene is TRBV6-5, the J gene TRBJ1-2; 10 positions match TRBD1. The CDR3 sequence is 16 residues long. Germline-derived CDR1 and CDR2 are MNHEY and SVGAGI. The V segment lost 4 bases and the J segment 7 bases; nucleotides outside the gene matches: 12.

This chain joins TRBV2 and TRBJ1-5, with a weak D call TRBD1 (5 bases). Looked up from germline, CDR1 is SNHLY and CDR2 is FYNNEI. V was shortened by 4 bases and J by 9 bases, with 19 bases between the two germline ends. This CDR3 spans 15 amino acids. The chain's CDR3 is CASSVGGGRSLPQHF. Here the CDR3 DNA reads TGTGCCAGCAGTGTGGGGGGGGGAAGGTCCCTGCCCCAGCATTTT.

The V gene is TRBV6-1, the J gene TRBJ1-1; D perhaps matches TRBD1 (6 bases). Looked up from germline, CDR1 is MNHNS and CDR2 is SASEGT. The length of the CDR3 is 14 residues. V dropped 3 bases and J dropped 4 bases, with 12 bases sitting between them. In DNA, the CDR3 is TGTGCCAGCAGTGACAGGGGCTTGGGCACTGAAGCTTTCTTT. Its protein product is CASSDRGLGTEAFF.

The gene calls are TRBV29-1 and TRBJ2-3, with TRBD1 identical over 10 bases. CDR3 size: 15 residues. Germline lookup yields CDR1 SQVTM and CDR2 ANQGSEA. V was pared by 8 bases and J by 3 bases, with 11 bases of the junction left unmatched. Here the CDR3 DNA reads TGCAGCACGATCATGGGACAGGGGAAGACAGATACGCAGTATTTT. It codes for CSTIMGQGKTDTQYF.

The chain combines TRBV7-2 with TRBJ1-5; D perhaps matches TRBD1 (5 bases). Trimming took 6 bases from V and 0 from J, leaving 9 bases between them. Per the germline V gene, CDR1 is SGHTA and CDR2 is FQGNSA. The CDR3 has 14 amino acids. The CDR3 sequence is CASRPGHSNQPQHF. DNA of the CDR3: TGTGCCAGCAGGCCAGGACATAGCAATCAGCCCCAGCATTTT.

V gene TRBV2 combines with J gene TRBJ2-1; 8 bases agree with TRBD1. Losses at the gene ends were 2 bases for V and 3 bases for J; bases not matched to a gene: 6. This CDR3 is 16 amino acids long. Germline CDR1 is SNHLY and CDR2 is FYNNEI. CDR3 amino acids: CASSEPNRGNYNEQFF. CDR3 coding DNA: TGTGCCAGCAGTGAACCGAACAGGGGGAACTACAATGAGCAGTTCTTC.

CDR3 in DNA: TGTGCCAGCAGCTTCCTGACAGGCAGATCTGGTTTGCATGGCTACACCTTC. This translates into CASSFLTGRSGLHGYTF. The chain couples TRBV13 to TRBJ1-2; TRBD1 might be the D (6 bases). V was cut by 3 bases and J by 6 bases, with 23 bases left in between. This CDR3 comprises 17 residues. Per germline, CDR1 PRHDT and CDR2 FYEKMQ (reference sequence).

This chain connects TRBV19 to TRBJ1-5; TRBD1 aligns across 8 bases. Per germline, CDR1 LNHDA and CDR2 SQIVND (reference sequence). With 9 bases clipped from V and 2 bases from J, the junction kept 6 bases outside the gene matches. The CDR3 contains 14 residues. The CDR3 reads CASVQQGGNQPQHF. The CDR3, as DNA: TGTGCCAGCGTCCAACAGGGGGGCAATCAGCCCCAGCATTTT.

The V call is TRBV5-4, the J call TRBJ2-5; 7 bases agree with TRBD1. The germline CDR1 and CDR2 sequences are SGHNT and YYREEE (reference sequence). CDR3 length: 15 amino acids. Trimming removed 4 bases from V and 4 bases from J; junction bases left unmatched: 10. The DNA for the CDR3 is TGTGCCAGCAGCCCCGGGACAGCCAAAATAGAGACCCAGTACTTC. Encoded protein: CASSPGTAKIETQYF.

The V gene is TRBV6-1, the J gene TRBJ2-5; D possibly corresponds to TRBD2 (7 bases). Trimming took off 2 bases at V and 3 bases at J, with 16 bases between the two ends. This CDR3 comprises 16 residues. Germline CDR1 reads MNHNS; CDR2 reads SASEGT. For the CDR3, the DNA is TGTGCCAGCAGTGAACAAGTTCGGGGGGCGAAAGAGACCCAGTACTTC. Its translation: CASSEQVRGAKETQYF.

The rearrangement links TRBV28 to TRBJ1-2; 7 nucleotides line up with TRBD1. The V gene's germline CDR1 is MDHEN and CDR2 SYDVKM. This CDR3 comprises 17 residues. Unmatched junction bases numbered 15, after V lost 7 bases and J lost 1 base. The CDR3 coding sequence is TGTGCCAGCATTCCCGCGGAGGGGGCGCTCAGTAACTATGGCTACACCTTC. This translates into CASIPAEGALSNYGYTF.

The chain joins TRBV28 to TRBJ2-2; TRBD2 matches 8 bases. CDR3 length: 16 amino acids. Germline V gene sequence: CDR1 MDHEN, CDR2 SYDVKM. V dropped 7 bases and J dropped 3; count of bases not matched to a gene: 10. In nucleotides, the CDR3 is TGTGCCAGCACCGGGGGGGGAGTCTATCACACCGGGGAGCTGTTTTTT. Its translation: CASTGGGVYHTGELFF.

This rearrangement joins TRBV6-1 to TRBJ1-1, with D perhaps TRBD1 (5 bases). V dropped 6 bases and J dropped 8 bases, with 10 bases sitting between them. The germline V gene encodes CDR1 MNHNS and CDR2 SASEGT. This CDR3 is 11 amino acids long. The DNA for the CDR3 is TGTGCCAGCAGCCAAGGGGCAGAAGCTTTCTTT. Translation: CASSQGAEAFF.

The chain is built from TRBV29-1 and TRBJ1-2; D may be TRBD1 (5 bases). The CDR3 runs to 11 residues. V was pared by 7 bases and J by 5 bases, with 11 bases between. Germline CDR1 reads SQVTM; CDR2 reads ANQGSEA. CDR3 region: CSALGGYGYTF. The CDR3 DNA is TGCAGCGCCCTCGGGGGTTATGGCTACACCTTC.

The chain has TRBV10-3 and TRBJ1-5, with 7 bases identical to TRBD1. With 5 bases clipped from V and 6 bases from J, the junction kept 7 bases outside the gene matches. This CDR3 spans 14 amino acids. Per the germline V gene, CDR1 is ENHRY and CDR2 is SYGVKD. CDR3 DNA sequence: TGTGCCATCAGTATAGGGGGCGGGTCTCAGCCCCAGCATTTT. This sequence encodes CAISIGGGSQPQHF.

The CDR3, as DNA: TGTGCCAGCAGCGGGGGCCCGCCTAGCGGGCGGCGGGAGCTGTTTTTT. The encoded protein is CASSGGPPSGRRELFF. The genes are TRBV5-6 and TRBJ2-2; 8 positions match TRBD2. CDR3 size: 16 residues. V dropped 4 bases and J dropped 9; count of bases not matched to a gene: 14. Germline values: CDR1 SGHDT, CDR2 YYEEEE.

The V gene is TRBV10-2, the J gene TRBJ1-5; 7 bases map to TRBD1. CDR1 WSHSY and CDR2 SAAADI come from the germline V gene. J lost 4 bases, V lost 5 bases, and 8 bases had no gene match. The CDR3 consists of 15 residues. In DNA, the CDR3 is TGCGCCAGCAGTTCCACAGGGGCGCCAAATCAGCCCCAGCATTTT. Its translation is CASSSTGAPNQPQHF.

V is TRBV27 and J is TRBJ2-2; 7 positions agree with TRBD1. The CDR3 is made up of 14 amino acids. Germline V CDR1 and CDR2: MNHEY, SMNVEV (reference sequence). V trimming: 7 bases; J trimming: 4 bases; junction bases outside the gene matches: 6. This CDR3 is CASTRQGSTGELFF. As DNA, the CDR3 is TGTGCCAGCACCAGACAGGGAAGCACCGGGGAGCTGTTTTTT.

This chain joins TRBV7-2 and TRBJ1-2; 10 bases are shared with TRBD1. The CDR3 consists of 15 residues. J lost 3 bases, V lost 5 bases, and 6 bases had no gene match. In germline, CDR1 is SGHTA, CDR2 FQGNSA. The CDR3 spells CASSVRQGADYGYTF. CDR3 coding DNA: TGTGCCAGCAGCGTGAGACAGGGGGCTGACTATGGCTACACCTTC. The complete variable domain, with remaining parts taken from reference TRBV7-2 and TRBJ1-2, reads GAGVSQSPSNKVTEKGKDVELRCDPISGHTALYWYRQSLGQGLEFLIYFQGNSAPDKSGLPSDRFSAERTGGSVSTLTIQRTQQEDSAVYLCASSVRQGADYGYTFGSGTRLTVV.

The chain has TRBV6-5 and TRBJ1-1; D unclear. V lost 0 bases and J lost 1, with 9 bases in between. This CDR3 has 15 residues. Germline lookup yields CDR1 MNHEY and CDR2 SVGAGI. CDR3 in DNA: TGTGCCAGCAGTTACTCGTCCCTAGCGAACACTGAAGCTTTCTTT. This translates into CASSYSSLANTEAFF.